This TCR beta chain was profiled in a study of T cells expressing NK-cell markers. Points from the study as a whole: Dominant NKG2C+ clonotype frequencies of roughly 1.0-8% of CD8+ T cells were measured in five or six donors.

On this clonotype itself: Its matching antigen is unknown.

Germline CDR1 is DFQATT and CDR2 is SNEGSKA (reference sequence). The CDR3 is 12 residues long. Making the TCR beta cDNA relied on 5'RACE template switching with UMIs. TCRdb reprocessed the 5' RACE reads; each CDR3 protein has one entry and no DNA is given. This table lists roughly 450,000 distinct CDR3 sequences. Sequences were obtained from blood T cells: a sorted CD56 or NKG2C T cell subset, CD4+ or CD8+ T cells, or bulk PBMC T cells (not recorded which). This TCR was recovered from a woman aged 45-60 years in good health. The V gene is TRBV20-1, the J gene TRBJ2-1. CDR3 protein: CSAQGLNGEQFF.